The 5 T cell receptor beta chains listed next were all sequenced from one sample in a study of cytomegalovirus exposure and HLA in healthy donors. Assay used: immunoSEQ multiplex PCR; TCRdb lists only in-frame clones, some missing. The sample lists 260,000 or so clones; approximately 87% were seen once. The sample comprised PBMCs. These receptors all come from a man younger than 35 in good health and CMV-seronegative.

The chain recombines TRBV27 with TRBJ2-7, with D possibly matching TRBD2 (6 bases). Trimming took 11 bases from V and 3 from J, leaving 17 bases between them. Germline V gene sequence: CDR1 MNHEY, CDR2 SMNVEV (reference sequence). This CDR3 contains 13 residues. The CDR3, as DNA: TGTGCCGCGGGCAGTCATAGCGGCTACGAGCAGTACTTC. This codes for CAAGSHSGYEQYF.

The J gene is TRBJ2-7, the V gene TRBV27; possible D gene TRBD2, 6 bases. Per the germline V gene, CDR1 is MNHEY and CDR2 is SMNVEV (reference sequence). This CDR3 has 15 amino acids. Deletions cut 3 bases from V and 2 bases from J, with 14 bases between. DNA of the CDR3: TGTGCCAGCAGTTTCTCGGGTGGCGGGGCCTACGAGCAGTACTTC. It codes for CASSFSGGGAYEQYF.

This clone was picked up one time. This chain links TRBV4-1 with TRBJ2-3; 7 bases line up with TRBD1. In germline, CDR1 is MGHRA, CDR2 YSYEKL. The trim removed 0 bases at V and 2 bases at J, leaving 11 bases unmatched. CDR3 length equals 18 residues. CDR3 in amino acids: CASSQDSSTGTHTDTQYF. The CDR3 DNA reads TGCGCCAGCAGCCAAGATAGTTCGACAGGGACCCACACAGATACGCAGTATTTT.

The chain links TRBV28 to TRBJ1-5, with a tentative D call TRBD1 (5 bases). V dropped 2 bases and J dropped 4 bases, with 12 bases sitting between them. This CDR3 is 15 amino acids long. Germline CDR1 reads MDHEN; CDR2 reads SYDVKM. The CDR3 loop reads CASSLVGLGNQPQHF. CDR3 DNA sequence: TGTGCCAGCAGTTTAGTGGGGCTTGGGAATCAGCCCCAGCATTTT.

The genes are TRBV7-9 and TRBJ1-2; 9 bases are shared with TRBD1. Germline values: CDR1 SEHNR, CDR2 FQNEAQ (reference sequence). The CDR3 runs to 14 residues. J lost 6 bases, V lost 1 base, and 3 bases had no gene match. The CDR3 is CASSLGTGGDGYTF. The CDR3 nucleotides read TGTGCCAGCAGCTTAGGTACAGGGGGCGATGGCTACACCTTC. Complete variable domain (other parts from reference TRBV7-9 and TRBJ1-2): DTGVSQNPRHKITKRGQNVTFRCDPISEHNRLYWYRQTLGQGPEFLTYFQNEAQLEKSRLLSDRFSAERPKGSFSTLEIQRTEQGDSAMYLCASSLGTGGDGYTFGSGTRLTVV.